The source of this T cell receptor (beta chain) is a study of OX40 agonist ivuxolimab in advanced cancers. About the study: Recorded diagnoses for dose-escalation patients were hepatocellular carcinoma, melanoma, renal cell or head and neck cancer. Those enrolled were 80% to 85% male, with a mean age of around 60 years and ages from roughly 20 to 85. The study's findings and limits: CD8+ T cells averaged more expanded clones than CD4+.

The CDR3 totals 11 residues. Germline V gene sequence: CDR1 GTSNPN, CDR2 SVGIG (reference sequence). Losses at the gene ends were 3 bases for V and 7 bases for J; bases not matched to a gene: 2. The repertoire was sequenced with immunoSEQ multiplex PCR; TCRdb's copy has only in-frame clones and lacks some. Among roughly 96,000 clones listed, about 80% were seen once. As concerns this clone: What it binds is not known.

The chain links TRBV30 to TRBJ1-2, with 7 nucleotides matching TRBD1. This TCR derives from an adult with an advanced solid tumor such as melanoma, head and neck, liver or kidney cancer. The source was CD4+ or CD8+ T cells sorted from blood, collected in a trial of the OX40 agonist ivuxolimab. CDR3 region: CAWSAGGGYTF. The CDR3 DNA reads as TGTGCCTGGAGCGCAGGGGGTGGCTACACCTTC.